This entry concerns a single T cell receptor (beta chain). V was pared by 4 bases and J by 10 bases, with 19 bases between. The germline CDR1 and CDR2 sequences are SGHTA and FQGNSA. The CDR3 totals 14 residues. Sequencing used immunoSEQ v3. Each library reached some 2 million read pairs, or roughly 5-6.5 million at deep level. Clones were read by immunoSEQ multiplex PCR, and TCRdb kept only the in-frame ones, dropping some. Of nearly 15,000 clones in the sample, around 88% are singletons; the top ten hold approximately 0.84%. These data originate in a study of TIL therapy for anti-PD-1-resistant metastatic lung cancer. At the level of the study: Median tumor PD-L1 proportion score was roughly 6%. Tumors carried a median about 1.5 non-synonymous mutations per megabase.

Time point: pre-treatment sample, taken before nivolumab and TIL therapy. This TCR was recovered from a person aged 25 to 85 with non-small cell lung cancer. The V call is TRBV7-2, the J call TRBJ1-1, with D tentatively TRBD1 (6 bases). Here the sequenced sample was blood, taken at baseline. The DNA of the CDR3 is TGTGCCAGCAGCTGGGGGCGGGGGACGGTTGCAGCTTTCTTT. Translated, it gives CASSWGRGTVAAFF.